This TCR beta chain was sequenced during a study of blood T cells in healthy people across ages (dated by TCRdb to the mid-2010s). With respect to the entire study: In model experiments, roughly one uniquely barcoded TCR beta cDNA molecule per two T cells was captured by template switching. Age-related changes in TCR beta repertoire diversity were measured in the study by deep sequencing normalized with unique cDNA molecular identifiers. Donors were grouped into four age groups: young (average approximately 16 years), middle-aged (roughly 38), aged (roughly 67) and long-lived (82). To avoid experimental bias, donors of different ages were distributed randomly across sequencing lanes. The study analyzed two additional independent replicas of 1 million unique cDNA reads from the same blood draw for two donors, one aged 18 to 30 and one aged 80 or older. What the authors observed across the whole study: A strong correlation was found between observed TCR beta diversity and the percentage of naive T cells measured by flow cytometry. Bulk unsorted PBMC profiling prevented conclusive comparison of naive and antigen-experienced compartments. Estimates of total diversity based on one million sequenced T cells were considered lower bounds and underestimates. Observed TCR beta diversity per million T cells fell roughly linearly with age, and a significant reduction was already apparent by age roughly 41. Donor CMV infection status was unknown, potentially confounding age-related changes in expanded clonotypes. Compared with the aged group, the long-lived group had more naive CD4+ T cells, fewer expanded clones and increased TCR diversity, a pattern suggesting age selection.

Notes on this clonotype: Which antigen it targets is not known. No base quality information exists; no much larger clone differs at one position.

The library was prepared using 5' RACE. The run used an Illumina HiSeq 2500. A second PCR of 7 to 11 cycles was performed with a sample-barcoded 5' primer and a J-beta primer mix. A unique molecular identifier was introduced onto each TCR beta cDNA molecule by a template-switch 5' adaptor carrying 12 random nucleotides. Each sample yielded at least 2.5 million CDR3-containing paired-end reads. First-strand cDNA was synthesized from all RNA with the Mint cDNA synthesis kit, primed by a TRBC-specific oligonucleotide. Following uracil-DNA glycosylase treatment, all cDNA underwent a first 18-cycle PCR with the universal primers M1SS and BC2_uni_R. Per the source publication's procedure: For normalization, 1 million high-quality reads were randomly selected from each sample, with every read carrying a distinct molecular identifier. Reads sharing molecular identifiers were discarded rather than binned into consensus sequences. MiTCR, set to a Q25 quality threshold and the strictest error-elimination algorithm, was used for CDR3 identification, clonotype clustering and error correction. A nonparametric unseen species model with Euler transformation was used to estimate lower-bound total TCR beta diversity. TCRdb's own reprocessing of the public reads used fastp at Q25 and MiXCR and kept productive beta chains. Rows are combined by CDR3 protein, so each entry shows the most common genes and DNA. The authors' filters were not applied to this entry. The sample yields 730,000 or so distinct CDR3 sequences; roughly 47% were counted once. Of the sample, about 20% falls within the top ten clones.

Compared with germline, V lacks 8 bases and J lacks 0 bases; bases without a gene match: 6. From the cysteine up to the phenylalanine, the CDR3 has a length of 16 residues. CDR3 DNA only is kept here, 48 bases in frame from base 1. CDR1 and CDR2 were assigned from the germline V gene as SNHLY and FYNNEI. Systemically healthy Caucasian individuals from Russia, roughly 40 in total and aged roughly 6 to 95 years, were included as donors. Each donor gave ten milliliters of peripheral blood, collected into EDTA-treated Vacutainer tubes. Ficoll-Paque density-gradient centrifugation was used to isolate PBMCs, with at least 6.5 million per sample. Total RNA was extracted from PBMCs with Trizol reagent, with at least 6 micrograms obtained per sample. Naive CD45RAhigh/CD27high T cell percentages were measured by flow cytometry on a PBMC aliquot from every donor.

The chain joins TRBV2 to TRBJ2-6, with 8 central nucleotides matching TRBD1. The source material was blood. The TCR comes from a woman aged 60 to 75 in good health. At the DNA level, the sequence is TGTGCCAGCCAGGGGGCTCCCGGCTCTGGGGCCAACGTCCTGACTTTC. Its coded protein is CASQGAPGSGANVLTF.